A selection of T cell receptor beta chains follows, all from one sample in a study of tumor-infiltrating lymphocytes in localized non-small cell lung cancer. The repertoire was sequenced with immunoSEQ multiplex PCR; TCRdb's copy has only in-frame clones and lacks some. The sample yields around 12,000 clones, 67% seen once. The sample consisted of uninvolved lung tissue not adjacent to the tumor. The receptors stem from a human donor with non-small cell lung cancer. CDR3s include the opening cysteine and the closing phenylalanine or tryptophan. The D gene is left open where the match is weak. Expanded clones get a size class; other rows say once, few or many, or leave the size out.

clone_size: medium-sized; d_call: TRBD1; v_call: TRBV5-1; j_call: TRBJ2-1; cdr3_aa: CASSDRQGLGNEQFF; cdr3_nt: TGCGCCAGCAGCGATAGACAGGGGTTGGGGAATGAGCAGTTCTTC
clone_size: NA; d_call: NA; v_call: TRBV28; j_call: TRBJ2-5; cdr3_aa: CASSRDQMSQYF; cdr3_nt: TGTGCCAGCAGCCGAGACCAAATGTCCCAGTACTTC
clone_size: NA; d_call: NA; v_call: TRBV5-6; j_call: TRBJ1-1; cdr3_aa: CASSFRSMSRAFF; cdr3_nt: TGTGCCAGCAGCTTTCGATCGATGTCACGGGCTTTCTTT
clone_size: NA; d_call: TRBD2; v_call: TRBV5-1; j_call: TRBJ2-5; cdr3_aa: CASSLDLAGGQETQYF; cdr3_nt: TGCGCCAGCAGCTTGGATCTAGCGGGGGGGCAAGAGACCCAGTACTTC
clone_size: NA; d_call: NA; v_call: TRBV5-5; j_call: TRBJ1-1; cdr3_aa: CASSFALANTEAFF; cdr3_nt: TGTGCCAGCAGCTTCGCCCTAGCTAACACTGAAGCTTTCTTT
clone_size: NA; d_call: TRBD1; v_call: TRBV28; j_call: TRBJ2-3; cdr3_aa: CASSFPTGGTQYF; cdr3_nt: TGTGCCAGCAGTTTCCCTACAGGGGGTACGCAGTATTTT
clone_size: NA; d_call: TRBD1; v_call: TRBV7-9; j_call: TRBJ1-1; cdr3_aa: CASSPTGVWYTEAFF; cdr3_nt: TGTGCCAGCAGCCCTACAGGGGTTTGGTACACTGAAGCTTTCTTT
clone_size: few; d_call: TRBD2; v_call: TRBV29-1; j_call: TRBJ2-1; cdr3_aa: CSVSAGAGANNEQFF; cdr3_nt: TGCAGCGTTTCAGCGGGGGCGGGAGCTAACAATGAGCAGTTCTTC
clone_size: NA; d_call: NA; v_call: TRBV10-2; j_call: TRBJ2-7; cdr3_aa: CASSLTAGAQYEQYF; cdr3_nt: TGCGCCAGCAGCTTAACGGCAGGGGCCCAGTACGAGCAGTACTTC
clone_size: NA; d_call: TRBD1; v_call: TRBV11-2; j_call: TRBJ2-7; cdr3_aa: CASSLVGGGTGAYEQYF; cdr3_nt: TGTGCCAGCAGCTTAGTCGGGGGGGGGACAGGGGCCTACGAGCAGTACTTC
clone_size: NA; d_call: NA; v_call: TRBV6-1; j_call: TRBJ1-5; cdr3_aa: CASRIAGGRGQPQHF; cdr3_nt: TGTGCCAGCAGGATCGCGGGGGGACGAGGTCAGCCCCAGCATTTT
clone_size: NA; d_call: TRBD1; v_call: TRBV9; j_call: TRBJ2-2; cdr3_aa: CASSSPTGGFTGELFF; cdr3_nt: TGTGCCAGCAGCTCACCGACAGGGGGGTTCACCGGGGAGCTGTTTTTT
clone_size: NA; d_call: NA; v_call: TRBV30; j_call: TRBJ1-3; cdr3_aa: CAWSVSTALDTIYF; cdr3_nt: TGTGCCTGGAGTGTATCGACAGCTCTCGACACCATATATTTT
clone_size: NA; d_call: NA; v_call: TRBV29-1; j_call: TRBJ1-1; cdr3_aa: CSASQVSTEAFF; cdr3_nt: TGCAGCGCCTCCCAGGTTTCCACTGAAGCTTTCTTT
clone_size: few; d_call: TRBD1; v_call: TRBV7-9; j_call: TRBJ1-5; cdr3_aa: CASSPGQGNNQPQHF; cdr3_nt: TGTGCCAGCAGCCCGGGACAGGGGAACAATCAGCCCCAGCATTTT
clone_size: few; d_call: NA; v_call: TRBV6-5; j_call: TRBJ1-2; cdr3_aa: CASSYSWRDGYTF; cdr3_nt: TGTGCCAGCAGTTACTCCTGGAGAGATGGCTACACCTTC
clone_size: NA; d_call: NA; v_call: TRBV27; j_call: TRBJ1-2; cdr3_aa: CASSNREDYGYTF; cdr3_nt: TGTGCCAGCAGTAACAGGGAAGATTATGGCTACACCTTC
clone_size: NA; d_call: NA; v_call: TRBV4-3; j_call: TRBJ2-7; cdr3_aa: CASSQETGSSYEQYF; cdr3_nt: TGCGCCAGCAGCCAAGAGACCGGGAGCTCCTACGAGCAGTACTTC
clone_size: once; d_call: TRBD2; v_call: TRBV19; j_call: TRBJ2-1; cdr3_aa: CASSIRLGGSSGRSSYNEQFF; cdr3_nt: TGTGCCAGTAGTATCAGACTCGGCGGGTCTAGCGGGCGCAGCTCCTACAATGAGCAGTTCTTC
clone_size: NA; d_call: NA; v_call: TRBV6-1; j_call: TRBJ1-4; cdr3_aa: CASRPHGEKLFF; cdr3_nt: TGTGCCAGCCGTCCACACGGGGAAAAACTGTTTTTT
clone_size: NA; d_call: TRBD1; v_call: TRBV7-9; j_call: TRBJ1-2; cdr3_aa: CASSPYRGGAHDYGYTF; cdr3_nt: TGTGCCAGCAGCCCCTACAGGGGAGGGGCGCACGACTATGGCTACACCTTC
clone_size: NA; d_call: NA; v_call: TRBV30; j_call: TRBJ2-1; cdr3_aa: CAWSVGLALNEQFF; cdr3_nt: TGTGCCTGGAGTGTGGGTCTAGCGCTGAATGAGCAGTTCTTC
clone_size: NA; d_call: NA; v_call: TRBV7-9; j_call: TRBJ2-1; cdr3_aa: CASKPGASYNEQFF; cdr3_nt: TGTGCCAGCAAACCAGGGGCATCCTACAATGAGCAGTTCTTC
clone_size: few; d_call: NA; v_call: TRBV7-2; j_call: TRBJ2-1; cdr3_aa: CASSLEGYHNEQFF; cdr3_nt: TGTGCCAGCAGCCTAGAGGGGTACCACAATGAGCAGTTCTTC
clone_size: NA; d_call: TRBD2; v_call: TRBV5-1; j_call: TRBJ2-7; cdr3_aa: CASSETSFSYEQYF; cdr3_nt: TGCGCCAGCAGCGAGACTAGCTTCTCCTACGAGCAGTACTTC
clone_size: few; d_call: NA; v_call: TRBV9; j_call: TRBJ1-1; cdr3_aa: CASSGNSLNTEAFF; cdr3_nt: TGTGCCAGCAGCGGAAACAGCTTGAACACTGAAGCTTTCTTT
clone_size: NA; d_call: NA; v_call: TRBV12-5; j_call: TRBJ1-1; cdr3_aa: CASAPDSLNTEAFF; cdr3_nt: TGTGCTAGTGCCCCAGATAGCCTGAACACTGAAGCTTTCTTT
clone_size: NA; d_call: TRBD1; v_call: TRBV2; j_call: TRBJ2-1; cdr3_aa: CASSERTGVYNEQFF; cdr3_nt: TGTGCCAGCAGTGAACGGACAGGGGTCTACAATGAGCAGTTCTTC
clone_size: few; d_call: TRBD1; v_call: TRBV19; j_call: TRBJ1-2; cdr3_aa: CASKGQGDWGYTF; cdr3_nt: TGTGCCAGTAAGGGACAGGGAGATTGGGGCTACACCTTC
clone_size: NA; d_call: NA; v_call: TRBV5-5; j_call: TRBJ1-3; cdr3_aa: CASSFSVSGNTIYF; cdr3_nt: TGTGCCAGCAGCTTTAGTGTCTCTGGAAACACCATATATTTT
clone_size: NA; d_call: NA; v_call: TRBV25-1; j_call: TRBJ1-6; cdr3_aa: CASSDQLNSPLHF; cdr3_nt: TGTGCCAGCAGTGATCAGCTTAATTCACCCCTCCACTTT
clone_size: few; d_call: TRBD1; v_call: TRBV2; j_call: TRBJ1-2; cdr3_aa: CASSEALRDRKHGYTF; cdr3_nt: TGTGCCAGCAGTGAAGCGCTTCGGGACAGGAAACATGGCTACACCTTC
clone_size: medium-sized; d_call: NA; v_call: TRBV19; j_call: TRBJ1-5; cdr3_aa: CASSIQQGAMEPQHF; cdr3_nt: TGTGCCAGTAGTATCCAACAGGGAGCTATGGAGCCCCAGCATTTT
clone_size: once; d_call: TRBD2; v_call: TRBV19; j_call: TRBJ2-2; cdr3_aa: CASNPSGGAAGELFF; cdr3_nt: TGTGCCAGTAACCCAAGCGGGGGGGCCGCCGGGGAGCTGTTTTTT
clone_size: once; d_call: TRBD1; v_call: TRBV6-5; j_call: TRBJ1-2; cdr3_aa: CASSTGTAANYGYTF; cdr3_nt: TGTGCCAGCAGCACCGGGACAGCAGCTAACTATGGCTACACCTTC
clone_size: medium-sized; d_call: NA; v_call: TRBV19; j_call: TRBJ2-2; cdr3_aa: CASSMLTQAGELFF; cdr3_nt: TGTGCCAGTAGTATGCTGACCCAGGCCGGGGAGCTGTTTTTT
clone_size: NA; d_call: NA; v_call: TRBV15; j_call: TRBJ1-1; cdr3_aa: CATSRSWTEKAFF; cdr3_nt: TGTGCCACCAGCAGATCTTGGACGGAGAAAGCTTTCTTT
clone_size: NA; d_call: TRBD1; v_call: TRBV7-9; j_call: TRBJ1-6; cdr3_aa: CASSLGQGAVLGTLHF; cdr3_nt: TGTGCCAGCAGCTTGGGACAGGGGGCCGTTTTGGGGACCCTCCACTTT
clone_size: NA; d_call: NA; v_call: TRBV4-1; j_call: TRBJ1-5; cdr3_aa: CASSQVLGLNQPQHF; cdr3_nt: TGCGCCAGCAGCCAAGTCTTGGGGCTTAATCAGCCCCAGCATTTT
clone_size: NA; d_call: TRBD1; v_call: TRBV19; j_call: TRBJ1-3; cdr3_aa: CASSPTGPSGNTIYF; cdr3_nt: TGTGCCAGTTCCCCGACAGGGCCTTCGGGGAACACCATATATTTT
clone_size: once; d_call: TRBD1; v_call: TRBV5-6; j_call: TRBJ1-1; cdr3_aa: CASSFGQGMGLIRAFF; cdr3_nt: TGTGCCAGCAGCTTCGGACAGGGCATGGGTTTGATACGAGCTTTCTTT
clone_size: NA; d_call: TRBD2; v_call: TRBV23-1; j_call: TRBJ2-4; cdr3_aa: CASTKGLAGGAKNIQYF; cdr3_nt: TGCGCCAGCACCAAGGGACTAGCGGGAGGGGCCAAAAACATTCAGTACTTC
clone_size: medium-sized; d_call: NA; v_call: TRBV29-1; j_call: TRBJ2-3; cdr3_aa: CSVEVEGTTQYF; cdr3_nt: TGCAGCGTTGAAGTGGAGGGTACTACGCAGTATTTT
clone_size: NA; d_call: NA; v_call: TRBV6-5; j_call: TRBJ1-6; cdr3_aa: CASSRLGQSRSPLHF; cdr3_nt: TGTGCCAGCAGCCGACTAGGACAGAGTAGATCACCCCTCCACTTT
clone_size: NA; d_call: NA; v_call: TRBV9; j_call: TRBJ2-3; cdr3_aa: CASSPLVGGGDTQYF; cdr3_nt: TGTGCCAGCAGCCCATTGGTGGGAGGGGGAGATACGCAGTATTTT